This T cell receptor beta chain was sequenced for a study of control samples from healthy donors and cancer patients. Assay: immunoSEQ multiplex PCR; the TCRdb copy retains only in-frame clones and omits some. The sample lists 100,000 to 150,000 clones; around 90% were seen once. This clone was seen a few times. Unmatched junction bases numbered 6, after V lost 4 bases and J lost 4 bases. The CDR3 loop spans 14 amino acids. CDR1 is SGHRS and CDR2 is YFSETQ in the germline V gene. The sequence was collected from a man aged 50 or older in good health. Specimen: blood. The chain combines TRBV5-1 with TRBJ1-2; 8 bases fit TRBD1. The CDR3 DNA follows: TGCGCCAGCAGCCCGGATGGGACAGGCTATGGCTACACCTTC. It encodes CASSPDGTGYGYTF. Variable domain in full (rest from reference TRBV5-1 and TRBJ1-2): KAGVTQTPRYLIKTRGQQVTLSCSPISGHRSVSWYQQTPGQGLQFLFEYFSETQRNKGNFPGRFSGRQFSNSRSEMNVSTLELGDSALYLCASSPDGTGYGYTFGSGTRLTVV.